This is a list of T cell receptor beta chains from one sample in a study of blood T cell repertoires in COVID-19. Libraries were prepared by immunoSEQ multiplex PCR; TCRdb keeps only in-frame clonotypes and omits some of them. The profile shows fewer than 400,000 clones, 85% to 90% of them singletons. The sequenced material came from peripheral blood. These receptors came from a woman under 40 with COVID-19, enrolled during active disease. The CDR3 runs from the conserved cysteine through the conserved F or W. Each record gives: clone size, V gene, D gene, J gene, CDR3 DNA, CDR3 protein. A D gene is named only where the DNA matches it firmly. Size tells how often a clone was seen (once, few, many) or the class of an expanded clone, and some rows leave it out.

few	TRBV7-9	TRBD1	TRBJ2-1	TGTGCCAGCAGCTCACAGGGGGCGCGGGTTCATGGAAACAATGAGCAGTTCTTC	CASSSQGARVHGNNEQFF
-	TRBV27	-	TRBJ1-5	TGTGCCAGCAGTTTGAGCGGCAGGTTAAACAATCAGCCCCAGCATTTT	CASSLSGRLNNQPQHF
-	TRBV3-1/TRBV3-2	TRBD1	TRBJ1-2	TGTGCCAGCAGCCGCGACAGGGGCGCTAACTATGGCTACACCTTC	CASSRDRGANYGYTF
-	TRBV29-1	-	TRBJ1-2	TGCAGCGTTGAAGTACTTTACGGCTACACCTTC	CSVEVLYGYTF
-	TRBV30	TRBD1	TRBJ1-1	TGTGCCTGGAGTGTCAGGGGGCTAAAGACTGAAGCTTTCTTT	CAWSVRGLKTEAFF
many	TRBV15	-	TRBJ1-2	TGTGCCACCAGCAGAGAAGAAGGGGATGGCTACACCTTC	CATSREEGDGYTF
-	TRBV30	-	TRBJ1-5	TGTGCCTGGGGGGGTGGGCGTCAGCCCCAGCATTTT	CAWGGGRQPQHF
once	TRBV6-5	-	TRBJ1-5	TGTGCCAGCTCTAGGGGCGTGAGCAATCAGCCCCAGCATTTT	CASSRGVSNQPQHF
-	TRBV7-8	-	TRBJ1-5	TGTGCCAGCAGCCCCTACCTCCCCCGGGTTCGAGACCACCATTATAATAGCAATCAGCCCCAGCATTTT	CASSPYLPRVRDHHYNSNQPQHF
-	TRBV10-1	TRBD1	TRBJ2-7	TGCGCCAGCAGTACAGGGGGCTCAGGGCAGTACTTC	CASSTGGSGQYF
-	TRBV9	TRBD2	TRBJ2-2	TGTGCCAGCAGCGTGAGCGGGACGGTCGCCGGGGAGCTGTTTTTT	CASSVSGTVAGELFF
once	TRBV6-5	-	TRBJ2-3	TGTGCCAGCAGGACTCCCCATGGGTCGGATACGCAGTATTTT	CASRTPHGSDTQYF
-	TRBV15	TRBD1	TRBJ1-3	TGTGCCACCAGCAGGGACACAGGGGGCCATAGAAACACCATATATTTT	CATSRDTGGHRNTIYF
-	TRBV2	-	TRBJ2-7	TGTGCCGGGGGACCAGGGAGGTTCGAGCAGTACTTC	CAGGPGRFEQYF
-	TRBV28	-	TRBJ2-1	TGTGCCAGCAGTTCAAACAGGGATGAGCAGTTCTTC	CASSSNRDEQFF
-	TRBV28	-	TRBJ1-5	TGTGCCAGCAGTTTATTTATCCAGCCCCAGCATTTT	CASSLFIQPQHF
-	TRBV10-2	TRBD1	TRBJ2-2	TGCGCCAGCAGACCCGGGGGACAGGGATGGGGCACCGGGGAGCTGTTTTTT	CASRPGGQGWGTGELFF
-	TRBV27	-	TRBJ2-1	TGTGCCAGCAGTTTCCCAGGGTACAATGAGCAGTTCTTC	CASSFPGYNEQFF
-	TRBV29-1	TRBD1	TRBJ2-6	TGCAGCGTTGAGGGACAGTCTGGGGCCAACGTCCTGACTTTC	CSVEGQSGANVLTF
-	TRBV5-8	-	TRBJ1-4	TGTGCCAGCAGCTTGGAAGGTGTCACAGGCAATGAAAAACTGTTTTTT	CASSLEGVTGNEKLFF
-	TRBV28	-	TRBJ2-3	TGTGCCAGCAGTTTATCCGGGAGAGCCACAGATACGCAGTATTTT	CASSLSGRATDTQYF
-	TRBV9	TRBD1	TRBJ1-3	TGTGCCAGCAGCGTAGCGGGACAGGGGGTTGGAAACACCATATATTTT	CASSVAGQGVGNTIYF
-	TRBV10-2	TRBD2	TRBJ2-3	TGCGCCAGCAGTGAGTCGGGACTAGCGGGAGAAGAAGATACGCAGTATTTT	CASSESGLAGEEDTQYF
-	TRBV10-1	TRBD2	TRBJ2-1	TGCGCCAGCAGTGGTGGACTAGCGGGGTTAGTGAATGAGCAGTTCTTC	CASSGGLAGLVNEQFF
-	TRBV27	TRBD2	TRBJ2-7	TGTGCCAGCAGTAGACCGGGACTAGCGGGAGTTGGCGAGCAGTACTTC	CASSRPGLAGVGEQYF
-	TRBV28	-	TRBJ2-7	TGTGCCAGCAGTTTAATCGGGACACGATACGAGCAGTACTTC	CASSLIGTRYEQYF
-	TRBV7-2	-	TRBJ2-7	TGTGCCAGCATGGGGAGGACTACGCTCGACTACGAGCAGTACTTC	CASMGRTTLDYEQYF
-	TRBV6-6	TRBD2	TRBJ2-1	TGTGCCAGCACACTAGCGGGAGTGGTCAATGAGCAGTTCTTC	CASTLAGVVNEQFF
-	TRBV21-1	-	TRBJ1-4	TGTGCCAGCAGCCCCCGGGAAGGGACAGGGTGTGAAAAACTGTTTTTT	CASSPREGTGCEKLFF
-	TRBV4-1	TRBD1	TRBJ2-4	TGCGCCAGCAGTCCGGACAGGGGCATTCCGTACTTC	CASSPDRGIPYF
-	TRBV9	TRBD1	TRBJ2-7	TGTGCCAGCAGCGTAGGGACAGGGGGAAGTGGCGAGCAGTACTTC	CASSVGTGGSGEQYF
-	TRBV19	TRBD1	TRBJ1-1	TGTGCCAGTACCACAGGGGGCCCGAACACTGAAGCTTTCTTT	CASTTGGPNTEAFF
-	TRBV16	-	TRBJ1-1	TGTGCCAGCAGCCAATTTGCCGGGAACACTGAAGCTTTCTTT	CASSQFAGNTEAFF
-	TRBV6-5	TRBD2	TRBJ2-1	TGTGCCAGCAGGGCACCGGGACTAGAAACCAATGAGCAGTTCTTC	CASRAPGLETNEQFF
-	TRBV27	TRBD1	TRBJ1-1	TGTGCCAGCAGTTCCCTGGACAGGGGGCGACGTACTGAAGCTTTCTTT	CASSSLDRGRRTEAFF
-	TRBV11-1	-	TRBJ1-6	TGTGCCAGCAGCTTAGCGCGTCCAGGGGTGGGCTCACCCCTCCACTTT	CASSLARPGVGSPLHF
-	TRBV27	TRBD1	TRBJ1-1	TGTGCCAGCAGCCTCCCCGGGGACAGGGTACACACTGAAGCTTTCTTT	CASSLPGDRVHTEAFF
-	TRBV5-6	-	TRBJ2-1	TGTGCCAGCAGCCCCCTGACTGGTGAGCAGTTCTTC	CASSPLTGEQFF
-	TRBV7-9	TRBD1	TRBJ2-6	TGTGCCAGCAGCGCCTCAGGGGGCTCTGGGGCCAACGTCCTGACTTTC	CASSASGGSGANVLTF
-	TRBV6-5	TRBD1	TRBJ2-2	TGTGCCAGCGGCGGGACAGGGGACACCGGGGAGCTGTTTTTT	CASGGTGDTGELFF
once	TRBV7-9	TRBD1	TRBJ1-4	TGTGCCAGCAGCATATCAACCGGGACAGAGGTTTTT	CASSISTGTEVF
-	TRBV11-2	-	TRBJ2-2	TGTGCCAGCAGCTTATATGCATCGGGCACCGGGGAGCTGTTTTTT	CASSLYASGTGELFF
-	TRBV19	-	TRBJ1-5	TGTGCCAGTAGCCCCACTGGGGCTAGACTTTTCAATCAGCCCCAGCATTTT	CASSPTGARLFNQPQHF
-	TRBV19	-	TRBJ2-7	TGTGCCAGTAGTCCTCGGGGGTTAGGCGACGAGCAGTACTTC	CASSPRGLGDEQYF